This entry features one TCR delta chain sequence. This clone is deemed large (0.1 to 1%). Its specific antigen is unknown. No much larger clonotype is one base removed from it; base qualities were not supplied. Other DNA sequences in this specimen translate into the identical CDR3. CDR3 length: 20 amino acids, cysteine to phenylalanine. Just CDR3 DNA is preserved here, 60 bases in frame from base 1. The germline V gene sets CDR1 to GEAIGNYY and CDR2 to EKD. Unmatched junction bases come to 9, with V trimmed by 4 bases and J by 0 bases. Sequenced using an Illumina MiSeq. TCRdb reran clone calling on the public reads with CATT; rows sharing one DNA sequence were then combined. The sample yields about 1,100 delta-chain clones; less than 9% were counted once. The ten largest make up 25% to 30% of the sample. These data originate in a study of gamma-delta chains in newborns, infants, children (dated by TCRdb to about 2019). About the study as a whole: In the study title, it is stated that polyclonal expansion of innate gammadelta T cells is driven by microbial exposure immediately after birth. How innate gammadelta T cell populations in human newborns were shaped by microbial exposure immediately after birth was investigated in the study.

Sequenced sample: blood. The chain uses TRDV2 and TRDJ3; TRDD3 fits 12 bases in the junction. This TCR was sampled from a child who was a newborn, infant or young child, either healthy, febrile or measles-vaccinated (not recorded which). In nucleotide form, the sequence is TGTGCCTGTGATATACTGGGGGATACTCGAAGCTCCTGGGACACCCGACAGATGTTTTTC. The encoded protein is CACDILGDTRSSWDTRQMFF.